The T cell receptor (beta chain) under discussion was sequenced for a study of shared clonotypes between healthy human individuals. Study results and limitations: Few donors restricted represented genetic and exposure-history diversity.

To note about this clone: The antigen is not known.

Assay execution proceeded at the deep level. Sequenced by immunoSEQ multiplex PCR; TCRdb stores in-frame clones only, minus some. Of around 1,000,000 clones listed, 60% to 80% are singletons. The germline V and J ends were trimmed by 3 bases and 0 bases, with 11 bases remaining between them. This CDR3 contains 16 residues. CDR1 is SEHNR, CDR2 FQNEAQ, per germline (reference sequence). J is TRBJ2-2 and V is TRBV7-9; D not resolved. This clonotype was obtained from a man younger than 30 in good health. Some clones in this sample may be carry-over from other donors' samples. Sequenced: memory CD4+ T cells from PBMCs. Subset meaning: CD45RA-negative fraction. In DNA form, the CDR3 reads TGTGCCAGCAGCTTTTTAGGGAAGGCGAACACCGGGGAGCTGTTTTTT. Encoded protein: CASSFLGKANTGELFF.